One sample yielded the 13 T cell receptor beta chains listed below, sequenced in a study of blood T cell repertoires in COVID-19. Method: immunoSEQ multiplex PCR; TCRdb's copy keeps in-frame clones and lacks some. In the table there are more than 300,000 clones, about four fifths of which are singletons. Source material: peripheral blood. The source is a woman aged 50 to 60 with acute or convalescent COVID-19.

V gene TRBV6-5 combines with J gene TRBJ2-5, with D perhaps TRBD1 (7 bases). V was cut by 6 bases and J by 6 bases, with 14 bases left in between. Germline lookup yields CDR1 MNHEY and CDR2 SVGAGI. The CDR3 is made up of 13 amino acids. The CDR3 sequence is CASSQGGGQTQYF. The CDR3 DNA follows: TGTGCCAGCAGCCAGGGGGGTGGACAGACCCAGTACTTC.

The chain couples TRBV2 to TRBJ1-2, with 7 bases aligning to TRBD1. V gave up 7 bases and J gave up 4 bases; unmatched junction bases: 9. The CDR3 runs 14 residues. Per the germline V gene, CDR1 is SNHLY and CDR2 is FYNNEI. CDR3 sequence: CASTSPGTVYGYTF. The CDR3 DNA reads as TGTGCCAGCACCTCCCCCGGGACAGTCTATGGCTACACCTTC.

V gene TRBV20-1 combines with J gene TRBJ2-7, with D tentatively TRBD1 (7 bases). V dropped 3 bases and J dropped 5 bases, with 14 bases sitting between them. Germline values: CDR1 DFQATT, CDR2 SNEGSKA (reference sequence). This CDR3 has 13 residues. CDR3 sequence: CSASKAGGNEQYV. Here the CDR3 DNA reads TGCAGTGCTAGTAAGGCAGGGGGGAACGAGCAGTACGTC.

V and J are TRBV4-3 and TRBJ2-1; no clear D. CDR1 and CDR2 from the germline V gene are LGHNA and YSLEER. V lost 6 bases and J 0 bases, leaving 15 bases between the germline ends. This CDR3 contains 16 residues. Here the CDR3 reads CASSSGSVSSYNEQFF. The CDR3 DNA reads as TGCGCCAGCAGTTCTGGAAGCGTTAGCTCCTACAATGAGCAGTTCTTC.

V is TRBV4-1 and J is TRBJ2-6; D might be TRBD2 (6 bases). This CDR3 contains 18 residues. The ends were cut back, 0 bases at V and 0 bases at J, with 12 bases in the middle. Germline CDR1 MGHRA, CDR2 YSYEKL. CDR3 protein: CASSQDSGAYSGANVLTF. The CDR3 bases are TGCGCCAGCAGCCAAGATAGCGGTGCTTACTCTGGGGCCAACGTCCTGACTTTC.

The V and J genes are TRBV25-1 and TRBJ1-1, with D possibly matching TRBD1 (6 bases). CDR3 size: 14 residues. Deletions cut 6 bases from V and 5 bases from J, with 16 bases between. The germline V gene encodes CDR1 MGHDK and CDR2 SYGVNS. The CDR3 nucleotides are TGTGCCAGCAGAGACTACAGGGCCTGGACTGAAGCTTTCTTT. It encodes CASRDYRAWTEAFF.

V usage is TRBV6-5 and J usage is TRBJ2-5, with a weak D call TRBD1 (5 bases). Germline V lookup: CDR1 MNHEY, CDR2 SVGAGI. CDR3 length: 14 residues. V was trimmed by 9 bases and J by 4 bases, leaving 18 bases between them. The CDR3 protein is CASSRTTNPETQYF. The DNA for the CDR3 is TGTGCCAGTAGCCGGACAACTAATCCAGAGACCCAGTACTTC.

V usage is TRBV4-3 and J usage is TRBJ1-5, with D maybe TRBD1 (6 bases). Trimming left V 1 base short and J 7 bases short, with 11 bases between. The CDR3 is made up of 14 amino acids. The germline CDR1 and CDR2 sequences are LGHNA and YSLEER. The CDR3, as DNA: TGCGCCAGCAGCCAAGGACAGGCCTTGCAGCCCCAGCATTTT. It specifies CASSQGQALQPQHF.

V usage is TRBV6-5 and J usage is TRBJ1-5; 7 bases agree with TRBD1. V gave up 7 bases and J gave up 5 bases; unmatched junction bases: 8. The germline V gene has CDR1 MNHEY and CDR2 SVGAGI. This CDR3 spans 14 amino acids. This CDR3 is CASKGQEGDQPQHF. CDR3 DNA sequence: TGTGCCAGCAAAGGACAGGAGGGTGATCAGCCCCAGCATTTT.

This clone was observed a handful of times. V gene TRBV5-1 combines with J gene TRBJ2-6, with a tentative D call TRBD2 (6 bases). Per germline, CDR1 SGHRS and CDR2 YFSETQ. The CDR3 is 15 amino acids. Trimming took off 6 bases at V and 1 base at J, with 11 bases between the two ends. The CDR3 sequence: CASTLGGSGANVLTF. CDR3 coding DNA: TGCGCCAGCACCCTGGGGGGATCTGGGGCCAACGTCCTGACTTTC.

The chain joins TRBV6-5 to TRBJ1-2; the D gene is possibly TRBD1 (5 bases). CDR1 and CDR2 (germline): MNHEY, SVGAGI. Trimming removed 8 bases at V and 11 bases at J, with 15 bases between. The CDR3 runs to 11 residues. The CDR3: CASGASIGYTF. The CDR3 coding sequence is TGTGCCAGCGGGGCATCAATTGGGTACACCTTC.

This chain links TRBV6-5 with TRBJ2-7, with 9 bases matching TRBD1. Trimming took 6 bases from V and 2 from J; bases not matched to a gene: 2. Germline loops: CDR1 MNHEY, CDR2 SVGAGI. The CDR3 sequence is 13 residues long. CDR3 nucleotides: TGTGCCAGCAGCGGGGACAGGGCCTACGAGCAGTACTTC. Its protein product is CASSGDRAYEQYF.

The CDR3 sequence is CASSSQGDHGYTF. CDR3 DNA sequence: TGTGCCAGCAGCTCACAGGGGGATCATGGCTACACCTTC. The chain combines TRBV5-6 with TRBJ1-2, with 8 nucleotides matching TRBD1. This CDR3 is built from 13 residues. The germline V gene encodes CDR1 SGHDT and CDR2 YYEEEE. Trimming took 3 bases from V and 6 from J; bases not matched to a gene: 4.